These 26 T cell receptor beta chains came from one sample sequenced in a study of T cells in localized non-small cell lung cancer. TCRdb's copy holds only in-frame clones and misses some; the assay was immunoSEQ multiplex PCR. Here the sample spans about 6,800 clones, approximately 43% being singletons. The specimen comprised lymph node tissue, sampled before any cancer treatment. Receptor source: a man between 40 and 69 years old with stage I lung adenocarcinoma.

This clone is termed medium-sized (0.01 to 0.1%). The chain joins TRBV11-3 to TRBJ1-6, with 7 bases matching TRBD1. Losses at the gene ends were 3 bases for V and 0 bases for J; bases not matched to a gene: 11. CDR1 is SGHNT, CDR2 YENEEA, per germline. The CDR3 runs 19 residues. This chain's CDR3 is CASSFGDAGGSSYNSPLHF. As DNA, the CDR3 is TGTGCCAGCAGCTTCGGTGACGCAGGGGGAAGCTCCTATAATTCACCCCTCCACTTT. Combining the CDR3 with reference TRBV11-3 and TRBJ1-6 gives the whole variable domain EAGVVQSPRYKIIEKKQPVAFWCNPISGHNTLYWYLQNLGQGPELLIRYENEEAVDDSQLPKDRFSAERLKGVDSTLKIQPAELGDSAVYLCASSFGDAGGSSYNSPLHFGNGTRLTVT.

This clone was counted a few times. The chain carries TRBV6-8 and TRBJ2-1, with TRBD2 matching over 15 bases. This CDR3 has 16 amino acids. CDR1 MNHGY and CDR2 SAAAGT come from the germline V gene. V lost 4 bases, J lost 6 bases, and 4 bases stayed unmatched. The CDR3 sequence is CASSSRTSGRANEQFF. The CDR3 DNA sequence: TGTGCCAGCAGTTCCAGGACTAGCGGGAGGGCCAATGAGCAGTTCTTC.

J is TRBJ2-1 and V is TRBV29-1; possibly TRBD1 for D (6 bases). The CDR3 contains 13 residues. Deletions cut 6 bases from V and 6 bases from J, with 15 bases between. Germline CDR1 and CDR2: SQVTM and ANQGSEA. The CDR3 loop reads CSVTLGGPNEQFF. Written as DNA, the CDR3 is TGCAGCGTGACGTTAGGGGGACCCAATGAGCAGTTCTTC.

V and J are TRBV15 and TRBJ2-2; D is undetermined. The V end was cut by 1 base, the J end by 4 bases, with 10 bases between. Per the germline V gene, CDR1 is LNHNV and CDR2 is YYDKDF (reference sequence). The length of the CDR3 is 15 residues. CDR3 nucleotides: TGTGCCACCAGCAGAGGGGCTCTATCCACCGGGGAGCTGTTTTTT. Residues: CATSRGALSTGELFF.

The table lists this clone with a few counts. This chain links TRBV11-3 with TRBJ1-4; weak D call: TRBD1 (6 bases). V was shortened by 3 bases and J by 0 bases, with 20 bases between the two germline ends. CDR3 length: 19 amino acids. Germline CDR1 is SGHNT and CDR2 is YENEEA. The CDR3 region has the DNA TGTGCCAGCAGCTTGCGTACAGGGATAGGGGGAGCAACTAATGAAAAACTGTTTTTT. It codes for CASSLRTGIGGATNEKLFF.

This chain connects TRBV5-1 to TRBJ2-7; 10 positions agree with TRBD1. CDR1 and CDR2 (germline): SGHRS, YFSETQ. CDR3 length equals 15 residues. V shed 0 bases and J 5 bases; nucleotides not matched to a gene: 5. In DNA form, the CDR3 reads TGCGCCAGCAGCTTGGGTGGGACAGGGGTCGACGAGCAGTACTTC. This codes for CASSLGGTGVDEQYF.

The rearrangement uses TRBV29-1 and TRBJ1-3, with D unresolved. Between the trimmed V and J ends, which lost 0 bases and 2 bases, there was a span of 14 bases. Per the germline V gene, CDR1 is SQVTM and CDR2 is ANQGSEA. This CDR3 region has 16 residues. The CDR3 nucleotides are TGCAGCGTTGAAGACCTAATGGGAAGGGCTGGAAACACCATATATTTT. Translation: CSVEDLMGRAGNTIYF.

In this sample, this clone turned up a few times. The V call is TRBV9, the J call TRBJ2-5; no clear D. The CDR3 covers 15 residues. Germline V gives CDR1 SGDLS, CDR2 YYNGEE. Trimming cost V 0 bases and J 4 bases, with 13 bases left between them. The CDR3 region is CASSVAGVPGETQYF. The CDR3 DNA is TGTGCCAGCAGCGTAGCCGGTGTCCCTGGAGAGACCCAGTACTTC.

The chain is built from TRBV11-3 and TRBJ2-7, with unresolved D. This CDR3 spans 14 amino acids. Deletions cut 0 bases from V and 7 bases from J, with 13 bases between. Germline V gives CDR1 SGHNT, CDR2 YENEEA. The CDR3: CASSLEPDGREQYF. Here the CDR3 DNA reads TGTGCCAGCAGCTTAGAGCCGGACGGGCGGGAGCAGTACTTC.

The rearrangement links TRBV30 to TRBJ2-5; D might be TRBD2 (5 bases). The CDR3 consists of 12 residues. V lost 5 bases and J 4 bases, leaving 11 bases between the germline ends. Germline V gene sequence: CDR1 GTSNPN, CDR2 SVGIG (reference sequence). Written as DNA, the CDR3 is TGTGCCTGGGCGACGAGGGCAGAGACCCAGTACTTC. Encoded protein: CAWATRAETQYF. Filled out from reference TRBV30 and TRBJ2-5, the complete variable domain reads SQTIHQWPATLVQPVGSPLSLECTVEGTSNPNLYWYRQAAGRGLQLLFYSVGIGQISSEVPQNLSASRPQDRQFILSSKKLLLSDSGFYLCAWATRAETQYFGPGTRLLVL.

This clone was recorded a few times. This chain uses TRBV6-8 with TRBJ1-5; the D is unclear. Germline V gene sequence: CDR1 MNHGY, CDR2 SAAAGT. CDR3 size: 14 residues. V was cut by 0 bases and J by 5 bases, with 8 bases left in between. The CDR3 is CASSYSVSDQPQHF. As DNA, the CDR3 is TGTGCCAGCAGTTACTCGGTCAGTGATCAGCCCCAGCATTTT.

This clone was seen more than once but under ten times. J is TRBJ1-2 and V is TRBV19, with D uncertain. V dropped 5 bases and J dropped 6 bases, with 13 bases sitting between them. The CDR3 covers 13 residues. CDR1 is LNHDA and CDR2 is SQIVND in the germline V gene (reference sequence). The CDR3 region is CASSATGVDGYTF. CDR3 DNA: TGTGCCAGTAGTGCCACGGGAGTCGATGGCTACACCTTC.

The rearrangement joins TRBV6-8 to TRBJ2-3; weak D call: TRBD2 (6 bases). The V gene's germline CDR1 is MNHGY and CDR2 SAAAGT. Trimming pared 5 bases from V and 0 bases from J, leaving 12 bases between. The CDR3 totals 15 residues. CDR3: CASSKGLLSTDTQYF. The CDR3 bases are TGTGCCAGCAGTAAGGGACTTCTTAGCACAGATACGCAGTATTTT.

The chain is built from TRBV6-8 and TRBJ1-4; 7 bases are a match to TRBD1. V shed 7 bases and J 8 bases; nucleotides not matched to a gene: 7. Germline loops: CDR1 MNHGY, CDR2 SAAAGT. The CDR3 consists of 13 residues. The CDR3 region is CASKINRGEKLFF. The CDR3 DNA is TGTGCCAGCAAAATAAACAGGGGCGAAAAACTGTTTTTT.

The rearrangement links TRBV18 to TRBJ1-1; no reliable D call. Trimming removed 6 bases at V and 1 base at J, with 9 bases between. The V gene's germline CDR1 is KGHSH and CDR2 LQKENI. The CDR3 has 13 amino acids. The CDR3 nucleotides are TGTGCCAGCTCCCCTTCAGGGAACACTGAAGCTTTCTTT. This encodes CASSPSGNTEAFF.

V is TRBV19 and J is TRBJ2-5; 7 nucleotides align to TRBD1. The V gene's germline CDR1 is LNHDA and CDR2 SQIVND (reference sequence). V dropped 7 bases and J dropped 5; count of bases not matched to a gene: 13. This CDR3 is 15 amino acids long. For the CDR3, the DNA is TGTGCCAGTACTCGAGGTTGGGACAGAGGCGAGACCCAGTACTTC. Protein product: CASTRGWDRGETQYF.

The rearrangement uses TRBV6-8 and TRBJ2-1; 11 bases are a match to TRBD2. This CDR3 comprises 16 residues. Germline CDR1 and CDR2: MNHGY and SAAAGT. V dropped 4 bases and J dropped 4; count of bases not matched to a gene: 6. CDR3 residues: CASSSLVAGGYNEQFF. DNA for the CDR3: TGTGCCAGCAGTTCCCTGGTAGCGGGAGGGTACAATGAGCAGTTCTTC.

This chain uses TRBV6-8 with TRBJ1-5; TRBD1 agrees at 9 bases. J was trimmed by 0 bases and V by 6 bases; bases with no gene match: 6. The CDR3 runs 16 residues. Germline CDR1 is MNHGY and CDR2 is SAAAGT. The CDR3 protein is CASRRTGANSNQPQHF. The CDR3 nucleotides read TGTGCCAGCAGAAGGACAGGGGCTAATAGCAATCAGCCCCAGCATTTT.

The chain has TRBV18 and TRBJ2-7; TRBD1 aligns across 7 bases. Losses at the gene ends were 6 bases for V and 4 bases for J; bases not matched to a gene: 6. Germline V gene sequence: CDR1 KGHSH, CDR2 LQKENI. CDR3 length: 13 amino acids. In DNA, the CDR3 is TGTGCCAGCTCTCCCGGGACAGAATACGAGCAGTACTTC. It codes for CASSPGTEYEQYF. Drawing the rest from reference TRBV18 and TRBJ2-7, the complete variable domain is NAGVMQNPRHLVRRRGQEARLRCSPMKGHSHVYWYRQLPEEGLKFMVYLQKENIIDESGMPKERFSAEFPKEGPSILRIQQVVRGDSAAYFCASSPGTEYEQYFGPGTRLTVT.

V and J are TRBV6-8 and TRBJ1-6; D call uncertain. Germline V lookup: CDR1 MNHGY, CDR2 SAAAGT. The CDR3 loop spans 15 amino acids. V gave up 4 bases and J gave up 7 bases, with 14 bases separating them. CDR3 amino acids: CASSSMAVRNSPLHF. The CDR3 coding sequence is TGTGCCAGCAGTTCTATGGCGGTGAGAAATTCACCCCTCCACTTT.

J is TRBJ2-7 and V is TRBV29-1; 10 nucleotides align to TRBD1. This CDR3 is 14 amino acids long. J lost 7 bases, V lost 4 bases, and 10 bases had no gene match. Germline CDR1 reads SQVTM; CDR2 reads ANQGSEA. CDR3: CSVGRTGGPGEQYF. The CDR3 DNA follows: TGCAGCGTTGGAAGGACAGGGGGTCCGGGGGAGCAGTACTTC.

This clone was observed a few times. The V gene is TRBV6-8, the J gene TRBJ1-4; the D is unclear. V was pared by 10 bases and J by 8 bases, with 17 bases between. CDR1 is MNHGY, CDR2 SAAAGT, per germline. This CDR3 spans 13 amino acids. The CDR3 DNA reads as TGTGCCACCCGAGGGATTGGTGGGGAAAAACTGTTTTTT. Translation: CATRGIGGEKLFF.

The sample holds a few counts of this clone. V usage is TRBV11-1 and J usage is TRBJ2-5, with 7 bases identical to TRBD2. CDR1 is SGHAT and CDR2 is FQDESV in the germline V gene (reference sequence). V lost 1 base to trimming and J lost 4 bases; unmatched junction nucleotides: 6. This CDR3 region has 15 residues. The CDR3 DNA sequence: TGTGCCAGCAGCTTAGAACTAGCGACGCGAGAGACCCAGTACTTC. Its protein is CASSLELATRETQYF.

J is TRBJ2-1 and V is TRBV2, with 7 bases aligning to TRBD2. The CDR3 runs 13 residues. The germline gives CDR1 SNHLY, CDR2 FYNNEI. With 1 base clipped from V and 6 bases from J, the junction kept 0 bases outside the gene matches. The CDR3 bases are TGTGCCAGCAGTGAAGGGGGGGGCAATGAGCAGTTCTTC. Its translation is CASSEGGGNEQFF.

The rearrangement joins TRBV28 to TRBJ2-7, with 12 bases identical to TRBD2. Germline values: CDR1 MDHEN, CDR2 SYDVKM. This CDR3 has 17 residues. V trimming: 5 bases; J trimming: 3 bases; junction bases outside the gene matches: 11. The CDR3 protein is CASSLPSTSGGLYEQYF. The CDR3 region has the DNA TGTGCCAGCAGTCTTCCCTCGACTAGCGGGGGACTCTACGAGCAGTACTTC.

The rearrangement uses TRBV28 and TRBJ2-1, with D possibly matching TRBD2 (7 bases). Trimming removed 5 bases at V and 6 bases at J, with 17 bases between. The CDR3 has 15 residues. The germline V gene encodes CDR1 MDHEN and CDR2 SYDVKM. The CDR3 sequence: CASSPQGRGGNEQFF. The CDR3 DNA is TGTGCCAGCAGTCCTCAGGGTAGGGGGGGCAATGAGCAGTTCTTC.